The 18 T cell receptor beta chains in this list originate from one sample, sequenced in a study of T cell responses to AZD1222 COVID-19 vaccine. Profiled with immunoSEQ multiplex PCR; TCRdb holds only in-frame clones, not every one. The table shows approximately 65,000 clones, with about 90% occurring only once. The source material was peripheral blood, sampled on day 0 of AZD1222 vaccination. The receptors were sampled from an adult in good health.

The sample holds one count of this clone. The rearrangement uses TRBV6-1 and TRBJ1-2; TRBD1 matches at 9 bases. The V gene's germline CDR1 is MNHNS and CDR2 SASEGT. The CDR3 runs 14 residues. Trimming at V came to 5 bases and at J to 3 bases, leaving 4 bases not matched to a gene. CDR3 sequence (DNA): TGTGCCAGCAGTAACGGACAGGGGTACTATGGCTACACCTTC. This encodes CASSNGQGYYGYTF.

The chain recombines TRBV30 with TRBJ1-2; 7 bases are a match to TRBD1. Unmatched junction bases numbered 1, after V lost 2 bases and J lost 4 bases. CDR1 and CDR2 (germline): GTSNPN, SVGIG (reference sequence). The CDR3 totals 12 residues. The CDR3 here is CAWSRDSYGYTF. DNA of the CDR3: TGTGCCTGGAGTCGGGACAGCTATGGCTACACCTTC.

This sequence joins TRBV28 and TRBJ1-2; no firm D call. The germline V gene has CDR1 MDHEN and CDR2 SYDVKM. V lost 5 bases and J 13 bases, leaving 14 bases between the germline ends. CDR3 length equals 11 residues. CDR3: CASSGLQIGTF. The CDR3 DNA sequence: TGTGCCAGCAGTGGGCTGCAAATCGGCACCTTC.

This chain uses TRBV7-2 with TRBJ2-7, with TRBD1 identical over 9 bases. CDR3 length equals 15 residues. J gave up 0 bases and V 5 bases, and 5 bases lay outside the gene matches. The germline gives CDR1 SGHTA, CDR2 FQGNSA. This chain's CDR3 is CASSADRGASYEQYF. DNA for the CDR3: TGTGCCAGCAGCGCCGACAGGGGGGCCTCCTACGAGCAGTACTTC. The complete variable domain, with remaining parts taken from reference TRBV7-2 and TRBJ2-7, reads GAGVSQSPSNKVTEKGKDVELRCDPISGHTALYWYRQSLGQGLEFLIYFQGNSAPDKSGLPSDRFSAERTGGSVSTLTIQRTQQEDSAVYLCASSADRGASYEQYFGPGTRLTVT.

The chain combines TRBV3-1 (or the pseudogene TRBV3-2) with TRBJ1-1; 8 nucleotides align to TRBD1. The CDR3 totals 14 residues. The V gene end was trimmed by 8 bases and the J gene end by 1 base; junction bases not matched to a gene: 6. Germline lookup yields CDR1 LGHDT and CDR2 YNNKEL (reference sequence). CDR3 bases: TGTGCCAGCGCCCTCCAGGGGGCGAACACTGAAGCTTTCTTT. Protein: CASALQGANTEAFF.

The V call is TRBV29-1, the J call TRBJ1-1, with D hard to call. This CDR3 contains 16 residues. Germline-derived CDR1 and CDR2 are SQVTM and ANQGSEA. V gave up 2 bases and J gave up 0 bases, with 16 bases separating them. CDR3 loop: CSVENWGRELNTEAFF. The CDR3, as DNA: TGCAGCGTTGAAAACTGGGGTCGGGAGTTGAACACTGAAGCTTTCTTT.

The CDR3 coding sequence is TGTGCCAGCAGTGACTCGGCAACGGGAGGTTCAGATACGCAGTATTTT. Encoded protein: CASSDSATGGSDTQYF. The chain links TRBV6-4 to TRBJ2-3; 7 bases align to TRBD2. V lost 0 bases to trimming and J lost 4 bases; unmatched junction nucleotides: 7. Germline CDR1 and CDR2: MRHNA and SNTAGT. This CDR3 has 16 amino acids.

The chain's CDR3 is CASSSNAGTGDEKLFF. Here the CDR3 DNA reads TGCGCCAGCAGCTCAAACGCCGGGACAGGGGATGAAAAACTGTTTTTT. This chain uses TRBV5-1 with TRBJ1-4; TRBD1 agrees at 10 bases. The CDR3 runs 16 residues. With 3 bases clipped from V and 6 bases from J, the junction kept 8 bases outside the gene matches. Germline V lookup: CDR1 SGHRS, CDR2 YFSETQ.

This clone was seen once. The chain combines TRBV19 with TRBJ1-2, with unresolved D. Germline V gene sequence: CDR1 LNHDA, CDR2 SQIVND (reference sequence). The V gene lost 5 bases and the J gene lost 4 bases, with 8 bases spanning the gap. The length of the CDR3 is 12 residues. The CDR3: CASSPDAYGYTF. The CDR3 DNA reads TGTGCCAGTAGTCCAGACGCCTATGGCTACACCTTC.

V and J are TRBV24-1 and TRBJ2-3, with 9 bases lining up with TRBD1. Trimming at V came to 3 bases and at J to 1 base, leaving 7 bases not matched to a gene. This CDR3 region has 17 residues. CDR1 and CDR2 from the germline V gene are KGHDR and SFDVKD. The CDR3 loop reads CATSDPGTGIGTDTQYF. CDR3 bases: TGTGCCACCAGTGATCCCGGGACAGGGATAGGCACAGATACGCAGTATTTT.

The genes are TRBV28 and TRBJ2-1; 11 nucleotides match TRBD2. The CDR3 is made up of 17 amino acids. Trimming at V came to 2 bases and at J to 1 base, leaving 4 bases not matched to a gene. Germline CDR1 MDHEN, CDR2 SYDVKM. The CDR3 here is CASSLGTSGSSYNEQFF. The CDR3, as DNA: TGTGCCAGCAGTTTAGGGACTAGCGGTTCTTCCTACAATGAGCAGTTCTTC.

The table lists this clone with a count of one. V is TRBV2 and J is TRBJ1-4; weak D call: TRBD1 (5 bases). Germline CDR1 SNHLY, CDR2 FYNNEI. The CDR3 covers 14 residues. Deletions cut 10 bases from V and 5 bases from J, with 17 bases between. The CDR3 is CATRPGSGNEKLFF. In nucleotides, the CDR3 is TGTGCCACCCGCCCAGGGTCGGGAAATGAAAAACTGTTTTTT.

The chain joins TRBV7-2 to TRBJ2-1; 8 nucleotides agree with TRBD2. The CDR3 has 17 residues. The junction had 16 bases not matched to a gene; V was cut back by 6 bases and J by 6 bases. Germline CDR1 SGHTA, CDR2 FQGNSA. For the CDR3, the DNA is TGTGCCAGCAGACTCGGGGGGGCCGGGAAAGGGGTCAATGAGCAGTTCTTC. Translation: CASRLGGAGKGVNEQFF.

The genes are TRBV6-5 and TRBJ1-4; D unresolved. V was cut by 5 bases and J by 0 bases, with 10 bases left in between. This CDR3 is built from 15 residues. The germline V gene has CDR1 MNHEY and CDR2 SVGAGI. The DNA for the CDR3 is TGTGCCAGCAGTCGCGGCCGGCCAACTAATGAAAAACTGTTTTTT. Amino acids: CASSRGRPTNEKLFF.

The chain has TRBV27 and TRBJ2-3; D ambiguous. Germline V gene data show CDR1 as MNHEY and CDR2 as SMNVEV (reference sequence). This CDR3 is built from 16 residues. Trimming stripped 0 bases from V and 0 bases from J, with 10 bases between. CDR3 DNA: TGTGCCAGCAGTTTATCGCCAGGAGCTAGCACAGATACGCAGTATTTT. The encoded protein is CASSLSPGASTDTQYF.

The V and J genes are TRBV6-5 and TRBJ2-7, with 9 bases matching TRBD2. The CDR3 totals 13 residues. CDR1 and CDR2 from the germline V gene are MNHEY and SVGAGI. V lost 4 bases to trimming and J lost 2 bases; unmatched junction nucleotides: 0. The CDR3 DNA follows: TGTGCCAGCAGTTTAGCGGGAGCCTACGAGCAGTACTTC. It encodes CASSLAGAYEQYF.

In nucleotides, the CDR3 is TGTGCCAGTCGTAACGTCTTTGTGGACACTGAAGCTTTCTTT. It encodes CASRNVFVDTEAFF. The rearrangement uses TRBV19 and TRBJ1-1, with D unclear. The CDR3 length is 14 residues. Germline V gene data show CDR1 as LNHDA and CDR2 as SQIVND (reference sequence). Trimming cost V 8 bases and J 3 bases, with 16 bases left between them. The full variable domain, with the rest looked up from reference TRBV19 and TRBJ1-1, is DGGITQSPKYLFRKEGQNVTLSCEQNLNHDAMYWYRQDPGQGLRLIYYSQIVNDFQKGDIAEGYSVSREKKESFPLTVTSAQKNPTAFYLCASRNVFVDTEAFFGQGTRLTVV.

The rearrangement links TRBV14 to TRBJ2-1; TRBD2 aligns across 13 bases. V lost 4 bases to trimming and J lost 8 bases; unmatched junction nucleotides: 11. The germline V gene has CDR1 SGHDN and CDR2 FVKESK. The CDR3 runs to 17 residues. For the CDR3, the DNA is TGTGCCAGCAGCCGAGGACTAGCGGGAGCGTCGCTTTATGAGCAGTTCTTC. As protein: CASSRGLAGASLYEQFF.